Listed below are T cell receptor beta chains from one sample, sequenced in a study of yellow fever vaccine responses in identical twins. From the RT-PCR reads, TCRdb called clonotypes with MiXCR, one entry per CDR3 protein. This table has 6,000 or so distinct CDR3 sequences, approximately 80% appearing once. Specimen: T cells from blood (PBMCs), unsorted or a sorted subset (not recorded which), collected before or after yellow fever vaccination (not recorded which). These receptors came from a woman under 30 who received the yellow fever vaccine. Each CDR3 is given without its conserved first and last residue. The size entry is marked missing in some rows and otherwise reads once, few, many or a size class.

size	J	V	CDR3
.	TRBJ1-1	TRBV15	ATSRVYGTEAF
.	TRBJ2-5	TRBV7-6	ASSEGLAGEETQY
once	TRBJ2-5	TRBV2	ASSEERQGVIQETQY
.	TRBJ1-5	TRBV28	ASSFADLFQPQH
.	TRBJ2-5	TRBV5-1	ASTPGHHSYQYQETQY
.	TRBJ2-1	TRBV28	ASRAGTTYNEQF
.	TRBJ1-2	TRBV13	ASSNYGYT
.	TRBJ2-3	TRBV28	ASRGGQFTDTQY
.	TRBJ1-5	TRBV10-2	ASSVPGGQPQH
few	TRBJ2-5	TRBV29-1	SAGTGGTSGGRGETQY
once	TRBJ2-5	TRBV11-3	ASSEGDREETQY
few	TRBJ2-7	TRBV5-5	ASSLITTGPLDEQY
.	TRBJ1-5	TRBV10-1	ASSESSQGNQPQH
.	TRBJ2-3	TRBV13	ASRATAQLGTDTQY
.	TRBJ2-1	TRBV14	ASSLAGLYNEQF
.	TRBJ2-1	TRBV15	ATSRGGSSPEQF
.	TRBJ1-5	TRBV5-5	ASSLLWDQPQH
.	TRBJ2-4	TRBV15	ATSGGTASRIQY
few	TRBJ2-7	TRBV15	ATSRERFYEQY
.	TRBJ2-3	TRBV20-1	SARDLYSGISTDTQY
.	TRBJ2-2	TRBV11-1	ASSLGTGAGELF
.	TRBJ1-1	TRBV7-3	ASSSGHMNTEAF
once	TRBJ2-1	TRBV18	ASSPGLAYEQF
.	TRBJ2-1	TRBV7-6	ASSLGRENEQF
.	TRBJ1-2	TRBV24-1	ATSQGMNGYT
few	TRBJ2-5	TRBV10-3	AISESQASGSLETQY
.	TRBJ2-1	TRBV18	ASSPSSGSNEQF
.	TRBJ1-3	TRBV29-1	SVEGKGNSGNTIY
.	TRBJ2-7	TRBV4-1	ASSQDSASSYEQY